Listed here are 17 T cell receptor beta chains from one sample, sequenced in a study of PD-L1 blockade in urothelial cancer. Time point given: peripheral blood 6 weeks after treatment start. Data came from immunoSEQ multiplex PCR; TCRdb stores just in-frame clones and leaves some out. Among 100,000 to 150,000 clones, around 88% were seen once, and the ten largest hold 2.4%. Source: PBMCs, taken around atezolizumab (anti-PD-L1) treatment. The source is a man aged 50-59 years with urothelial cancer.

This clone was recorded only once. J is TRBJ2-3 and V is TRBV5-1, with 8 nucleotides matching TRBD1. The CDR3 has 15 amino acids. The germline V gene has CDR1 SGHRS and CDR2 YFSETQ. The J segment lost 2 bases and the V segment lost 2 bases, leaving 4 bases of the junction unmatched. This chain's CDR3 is CASSFSQGATDTQYF. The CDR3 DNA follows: TGCGCCAGCAGCTTTTCGCAGGGGGCCACAGATACGCAGTATTTT.

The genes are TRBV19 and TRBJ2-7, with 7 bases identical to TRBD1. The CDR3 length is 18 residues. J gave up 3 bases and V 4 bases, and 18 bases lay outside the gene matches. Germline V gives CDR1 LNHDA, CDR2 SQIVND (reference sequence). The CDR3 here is CASSRYGTASKIDYEQYF. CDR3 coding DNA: TGTGCCAGTAGTAGATATGGGACAGCGTCGAAGATCGACTACGAGCAGTACTTC.

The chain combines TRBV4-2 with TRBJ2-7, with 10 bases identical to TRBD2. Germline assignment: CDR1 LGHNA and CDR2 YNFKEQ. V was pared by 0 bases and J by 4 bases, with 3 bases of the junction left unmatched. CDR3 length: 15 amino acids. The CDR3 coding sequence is TGTGCCAGCAGCCAAGAGGGGACTAGCGTGTACGAGCAGTACTTC. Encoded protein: CASSQEGTSVYEQYF.

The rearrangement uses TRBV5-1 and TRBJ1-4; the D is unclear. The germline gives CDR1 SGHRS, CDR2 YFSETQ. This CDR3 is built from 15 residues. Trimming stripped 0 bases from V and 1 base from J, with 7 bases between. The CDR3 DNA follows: TGCGCCAGCAGCTTGGGCGGAAGAACTAATGAAAAACTGTTTTTT. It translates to CASSLGGRTNEKLFF.

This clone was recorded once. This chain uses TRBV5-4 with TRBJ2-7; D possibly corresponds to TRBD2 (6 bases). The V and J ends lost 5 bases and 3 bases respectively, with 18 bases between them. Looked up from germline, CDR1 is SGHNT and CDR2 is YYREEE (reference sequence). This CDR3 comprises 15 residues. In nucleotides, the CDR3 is TGTGCCAGCAGACCAGGAGCGGGTCGAGACTACGAGCAGTACTTC. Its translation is CASRPGAGRDYEQYF.

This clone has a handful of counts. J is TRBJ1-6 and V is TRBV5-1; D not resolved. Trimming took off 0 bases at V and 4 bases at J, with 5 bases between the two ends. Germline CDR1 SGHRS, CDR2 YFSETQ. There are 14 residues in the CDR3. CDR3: CASSLDQYNSPLHF. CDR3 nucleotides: TGCGCCAGCAGCTTGGATCAGTATAATTCACCCCTCCACTTT.

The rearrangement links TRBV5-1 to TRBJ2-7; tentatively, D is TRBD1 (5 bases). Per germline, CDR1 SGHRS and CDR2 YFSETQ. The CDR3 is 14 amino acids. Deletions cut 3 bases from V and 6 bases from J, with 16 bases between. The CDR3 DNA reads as TGCGCCAGCAGCTCCTCACCGACAGACCGCGAGCAGTACTTC. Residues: CASSSSPTDREQYF.

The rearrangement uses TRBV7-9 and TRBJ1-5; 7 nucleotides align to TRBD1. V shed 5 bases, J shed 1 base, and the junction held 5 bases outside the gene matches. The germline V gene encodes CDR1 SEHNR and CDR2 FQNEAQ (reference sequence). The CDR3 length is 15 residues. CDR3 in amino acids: CASSPLDRSNQPQHF. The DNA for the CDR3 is TGTGCCAGCAGCCCCCTGGACAGGAGCAATCAGCCCCAGCATTTT. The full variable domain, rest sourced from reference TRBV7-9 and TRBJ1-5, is DTGVSQNPRHKITKRGQNVTFRCDPISEHNRLYWYRQTLGQGPEFLTYFQNEAQLEKSRLLSDRFSAERPKGSFSTLEIQRTEQGDSAMYLCASSPLDRSNQPQHFGDGTRLSIL.

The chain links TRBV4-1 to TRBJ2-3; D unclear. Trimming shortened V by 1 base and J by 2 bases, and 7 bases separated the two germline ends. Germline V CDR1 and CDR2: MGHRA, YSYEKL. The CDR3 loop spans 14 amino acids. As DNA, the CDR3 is TGCGCCAGCAGCCAAGTCCAGTCCACAGATACGCAGTATTTT. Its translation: CASSQVQSTDTQYF.

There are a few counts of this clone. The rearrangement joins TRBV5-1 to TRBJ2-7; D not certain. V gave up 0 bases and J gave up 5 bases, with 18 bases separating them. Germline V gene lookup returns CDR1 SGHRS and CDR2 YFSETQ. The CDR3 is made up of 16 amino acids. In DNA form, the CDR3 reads TGCGCCAGCAGCTTGGCCTTATTGGCGGAACGTGACGAGCAGTACTTC. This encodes CASSLALLAERDEQYF. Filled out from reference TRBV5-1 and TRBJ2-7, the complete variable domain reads KAGVTQTPRYLIKTRGQQVTLSCSPISGHRSVSWYQQTPGQGLQFLFEYFSETQRNKGNFPGRFSGRQFSNSRSEMNVSTLELGDSALYLCASSLALLAERDEQYFGPGTRLTVT.

CDR3 sequence (DNA): TGCGCCAGCAGCGAGCGGCCATCTAGCACAGATACGCAGTATTTT. It specifies CASSERPSSTDTQYF. This sequence joins TRBV5-1 and TRBJ2-3, with a possible D match to TRBD2 (5 bases). The V gene lost 4 bases and the J gene lost 0 bases, with 12 bases spanning the gap. The CDR3 is 15 amino acids. Germline-derived CDR1 and CDR2 are SGHRS and YFSETQ. Looking up the rest from reference TRBV5-1 and TRBJ2-3 gives the full variable domain: KAGVTQTPRYLIKTRGQQVTLSCSPISGHRSVSWYQQTPGQGLQFLFEYFSETQRNKGNFPGRFSGRQFSNSRSEMNVSTLELGDSALYLCASSERPSSTDTQYFGPGTRLTVL.

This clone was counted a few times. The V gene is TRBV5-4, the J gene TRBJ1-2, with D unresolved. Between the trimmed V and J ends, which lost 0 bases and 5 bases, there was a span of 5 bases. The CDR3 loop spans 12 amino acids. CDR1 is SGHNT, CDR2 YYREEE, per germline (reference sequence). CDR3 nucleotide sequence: TGTGCCAGCAGCTTGGACCGGTATGGCTACACCTTC. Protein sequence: CASSLDRYGYTF.

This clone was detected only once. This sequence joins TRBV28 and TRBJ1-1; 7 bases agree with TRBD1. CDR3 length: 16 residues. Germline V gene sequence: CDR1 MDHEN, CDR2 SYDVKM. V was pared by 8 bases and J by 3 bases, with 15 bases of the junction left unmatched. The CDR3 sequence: CASPPGEGQRDTEAFF. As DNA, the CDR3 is TGTGCCAGCCCCCCTGGAGAGGGACAGAGGGACACTGAAGCTTTCTTT. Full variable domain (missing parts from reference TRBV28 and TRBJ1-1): DVKVTQSSRYLVKRTGEKVFLECVQDMDHENMFWYRQDPGLGLRLIYFSYDVKMKEKGDIPEGYSVSREKKERFSLILESASTNQTSMYLCASPPGEGQRDTEAFFGQGTRLTVV.

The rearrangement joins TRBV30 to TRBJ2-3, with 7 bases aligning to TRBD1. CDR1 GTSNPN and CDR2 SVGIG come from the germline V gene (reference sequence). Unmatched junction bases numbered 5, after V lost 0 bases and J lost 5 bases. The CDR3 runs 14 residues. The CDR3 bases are TGTGCCTGGAGTGTAGGGGGCCTCGGAGATACGCAGTATTTT. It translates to CAWSVGGLGDTQYF.

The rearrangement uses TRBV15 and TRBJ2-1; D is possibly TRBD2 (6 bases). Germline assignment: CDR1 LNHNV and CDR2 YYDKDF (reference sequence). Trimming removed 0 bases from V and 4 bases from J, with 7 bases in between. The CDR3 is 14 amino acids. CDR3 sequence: CATSRDSGYNEQFF. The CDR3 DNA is TGTGCCACCAGCAGAGATAGCGGTTACAATGAGCAGTTCTTC.

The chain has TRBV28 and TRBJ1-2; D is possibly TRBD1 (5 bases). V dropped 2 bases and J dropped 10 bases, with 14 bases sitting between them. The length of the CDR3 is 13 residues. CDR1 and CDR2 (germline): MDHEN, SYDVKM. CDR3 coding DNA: TGTGCCAGCAGTTTAGAAGGGGCAAGGGACTACACCTTC. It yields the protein CASSLEGARDYTF.

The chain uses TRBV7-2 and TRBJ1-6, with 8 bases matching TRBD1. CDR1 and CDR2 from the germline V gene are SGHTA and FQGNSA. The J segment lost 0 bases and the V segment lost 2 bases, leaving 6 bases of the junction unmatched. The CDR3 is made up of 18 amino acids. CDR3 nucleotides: TGTGCCAGCAGCTTAACCCCAGGGGGCCCCTCCTATAATTCACCCCTCCACTTT. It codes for CASSLTPGGPSYNSPLHF.